This T cell receptor beta chain was identified during a study of cytomegalovirus exposure and HLA in healthy donors. The CDR3 loop spans 16 amino acids. The V segment lost 4 bases and the J segment 3 bases; nucleotides outside the gene matches: 10. CDR1 is SEHNR and CDR2 is FQNEAQ in the germline V gene (reference sequence). Only in-frame clones appear in the TCRdb table, and some are missing; sequencing was by immunoSEQ multiplex PCR. The table includes 250,000 or so clones, around 89% detected once. Study-level results: Reportedly, diagnosis of cytomegalovirus status by the classifier showed high specificity and sensitivity.

With regard to this clone: Its target is unknown.

Sequences were obtained from PBMCs. The receptor's source is a woman between 18 and 29 years old in good health and CMV-seronegative. V usage is TRBV7-9 and J usage is TRBJ2-3, with TRBD2 identical over 7 bases. In DNA, the CDR3 is TGTGCCAGCAGCTCGTGGACTAGAGTGGGAACAGATACGCAGTATTTT. This encodes CASSSWTRVGTDTQYF.